Presented here are 20 T cell receptor beta chains from one specimen sequenced in a study of PD-1 blockade in classical Hodgkin lymphoma. Measured with immunoSEQ multiplex PCR; TCRdb has only the in-frame clones, and not every one. The repertoire holds more than 40,000 clones, with approximately 70% as singletons. Every patient was affected by relapse after autologous stem cell transplantation, while exposure to brentuximab vedotin was not uniform. The material sequenced was peripheral blood mononuclear cells (PBMCs), taken before the second cycle of nivolumab. These receptors were taken from a human donor with classical Hodgkin lymphoma.

This chain uses TRBV7-2 with TRBJ2-7, with 8 positions matching TRBD1. Germline CDR1 is SGHTA and CDR2 is FQGNSA. The CDR3 is 15 amino acids. Germline trimming cut 5 bases from V and 5 bases from J; bases unmatched to any gene: 11. The CDR3 loop is CASSPGVGQAHEQYF. The CDR3 DNA reads as TGTGCCAGCAGCCCGGGGGTGGGACAGGCCCACGAGCAGTACTTC.

The V call is TRBV29-1, the J call TRBJ2-2; D is unresolved. CDR3 length: 11 amino acids. Germline V gene data show CDR1 as SQVTM and CDR2 as ANQGSEA. The germline V and J ends were trimmed by 6 bases and 6 bases, with 8 bases remaining between them. The CDR3: CSVPLSGELFF. The CDR3 bases are TGCAGCGTCCCTCTTTCCGGGGAGCTGTTTTTT.

In regard to this clone: Other DNA sequences within the sample encode an identical CDR3. This rearrangement joins TRBV9 to TRBJ2-3; no clear D gene. The V gene's germline CDR1 is SGDLS and CDR2 YYNGEE. The CDR3 is 12 residues long. V dropped 4 bases and J dropped 1 base, with 4 bases sitting between them. CDR3 nucleotide sequence: TGTGCCAGCAGCCCTCGCACAGATACGCAGTATTTT. Protein sequence: CASSPRTDTQYF.

This clone was seen a handful of times. The chain uses TRBV9 and TRBJ2-1, with D uncertain. Germline loops: CDR1 SGDLS, CDR2 YYNGEE. V dropped 5 bases and J dropped 0 bases, with 12 bases sitting between them. The CDR3 runs 15 residues. CDR3 nucleotide sequence: TGTGCCAGCAGTGCTCCCGGCCTCTCCTACAATGAGCAGTTCTTC. Translation: CASSAPGLSYNEQFF.

The sample holds a few counts of this clone. CDR3 protein: CASSLQWGGNSPLHF. The CDR3 DNA follows: TGTGCCAGCAGCCTCCAGTGGGGTGGTAATTCACCCCTCCACTTT. The gene calls are TRBV4-2 and TRBJ1-6; D gene ambiguous. The CDR3 sequence is 15 residues long. The germline V gene has CDR1 LGHNA and CDR2 YNFKEQ. V was pared by 4 bases and J by 6 bases, with 13 bases between.

The rearrangement joins TRBV4-3 to TRBJ1-3, with D tentatively TRBD1 (6 bases). The germline gives CDR1 LGHNA, CDR2 YSLEER. The CDR3 totals 17 residues. Trimming took 0 bases from V and 4 from J, leaving 16 bases between them. In nucleotides, the CDR3 is TGCGCCAGCAGCCAAGATCCCACAGGGAGGTCCGGAAACACCATATATTTT. Protein sequence: CASSQDPTGRSGNTIYF.

The chain couples TRBV14 to TRBJ2-2, with D possibly called TRBD1 or TRBD2 (5 bases each). V was clipped by 7 bases and J by 6 bases, with 12 bases between them. Germline V gene lookup returns CDR1 SGHDN and CDR2 FVKESK. The CDR3 covers 13 residues. The CDR3 DNA reads as TGTGCCAGCAACCCCGGGACCCCCGGGGAGCTGTTTTTT. It encodes CASNPGTPGELFF.

V gene TRBV7-9 combines with J gene TRBJ2-7; D remains unclear. This CDR3 region has 15 residues. Germline assignment: CDR1 SEHNR and CDR2 FQNEAQ (reference sequence). V lost 4 bases to trimming and J lost 3 bases, with 16 bases between them. The CDR3 nucleotides are TGTGCCAGCAGCTCGCCTCCAAGAAGGGACTACGAGCAGTACTTC. Amino acids: CASSSPPRRDYEQYF.

This chain links TRBV29-1 with TRBJ2-1, with 8 bases lining up with TRBD2. The V gene end was trimmed by 5 bases and the J gene end by 8 bases; junction bases not matched to a gene: 11. This CDR3 is built from 14 residues. CDR1 and CDR2 (germline): SQVTM, ANQGSEA. The CDR3 is CSVRGSGSVDEQFF. Written as DNA, the CDR3 is TGCAGCGTTCGTGGCAGCGGGAGCGTCGATGAGCAGTTCTTC.

The chain joins TRBV6-5 to TRBJ2-1; tentatively, D is TRBD1 or TRBD2 (5 bases each). This CDR3 spans 13 amino acids. Germline values: CDR1 MNHEY, CDR2 SVGAGI. The germline V and J ends were trimmed by 8 bases and 2 bases, with 10 bases remaining between them. This CDR3 is CASSGAPYNEQFF. The CDR3 DNA follows: TGTGCCAGCTCCGGGGCGCCCTACAATGAGCAGTTCTTC.

This clone was picked up a small number of times. The chain is built from TRBV15 and TRBJ2-3; 9 bases match TRBD1. The germline gives CDR1 LNHNV, CDR2 YYDKDF (reference sequence). J gave up 4 bases and V 0 bases, and 5 bases lay outside the gene matches. CDR3 size: 16 residues. The CDR3 sequence: CATSRDFDRGSDTQYF. DNA for the CDR3: TGTGCCACCAGCAGAGATTTCGACAGGGGGTCAGATACGCAGTATTTT.

This chain joins TRBV7-8 and TRBJ2-7; a possible D gene is TRBD1 (8 bases). V gave up 5 bases and J gave up 7 bases, with 18 bases separating them. Looked up from germline, CDR1 is SGHVS and CDR2 is FQNEAQ. CDR3 length: 14 residues. CDR3 DNA sequence: TGTGCCAGCAGCCCCGGGGGGACAGGCCTTGAGCAGTACTTC. Translated, it gives CASSPGGTGLEQYF.

This sequence joins TRBV5-4 and TRBJ2-7; D perhaps matches TRBD1 (6 bases). Germline V gene lookup returns CDR1 SGHNT and CDR2 YYREEE (reference sequence). The V end lost 4 bases, the J end lost 3 bases, and 11 bases lay between the germline ends. The CDR3 loop spans 13 amino acids. The CDR3 DNA is TGTGCCAGCAGCCCCGAACAGGGCTACGAGCAGTACTTC. Translation gives CASSPEQGYEQYF.

The rearrangement links TRBV15 to TRBJ1-2; D is perhaps TRBD1 (6 bases). This CDR3 is built from 13 residues. Looked up from germline, CDR1 is LNHNV and CDR2 is YYDKDF (reference sequence). Trimming removed 0 bases at V and 8 bases at J, with 10 bases between. The CDR3 spells CATSRDSGGGYTF. DNA for the CDR3: TGTGCCACCAGCAGAGATAGTGGGGGCGGCTACACCTTC.

This chain joins TRBV5-1 and TRBJ2-1, with 7 bases that match TRBD1. V lost 0 bases, J lost 7 bases, and 13 bases stayed unmatched. CDR1 and CDR2 from the germline V gene are SGHRS and YFSETQ. The CDR3 has 17 amino acids. The CDR3 DNA is TGCGCCAGCAGCTTGGTCGCTCCGGGACAGCTTCCTAATGAGCAGTTCTTC. Encoded protein: CASSLVAPGQLPNEQFF.

The chain combines TRBV19 with TRBJ1-2; 9 bases map to TRBD1. CDR3 length: 15 residues. Germline values: CDR1 LNHDA, CDR2 SQIVND (reference sequence). V shed 5 bases, J shed 8 bases, and the junction held 12 bases outside the gene matches. The CDR3 DNA follows: TGTGCCAGTAGTCTGGGACAGGGACAGGTTGCCGGCTACACCTTC. Translated, it gives CASSLGQGQVAGYTF.

This chain joins TRBV7-6 and TRBJ2-7; 7 bases map to TRBD2. The germline V gene has CDR1 SGHVS and CDR2 FNYEAQ. This CDR3 region has 16 residues. V lost 2 bases and J lost 6; bases outside the gene matches: 13. CDR3 sequence (DNA): TGTGCCAGCAGCTTAATGGCGGGAGTCTCTTTGAGCGAGCAGTACTTC. Protein sequence: CASSLMAGVSLSEQYF.

CDR3 residues: CATQTGGGYEQYF. The CDR3 nucleotides read TGTGCCACTCAGACAGGGGGCGGCTACGAGCAGTACTTC. The rearrangement links TRBV11-2 to TRBJ2-7; 10 bases match TRBD1. Germline V CDR1 and CDR2: SGHAT, FQNNGV. This CDR3 is 13 amino acids long. V shed 10 bases, J shed 3 bases, and the junction held 6 bases outside the gene matches.

This clone was seen only a few times. The chain has TRBV4-3 and TRBJ2-2, with D hard to call. V was clipped by 8 bases and J by 4 bases, with 17 bases between them. The germline V gene has CDR1 LGHNA and CDR2 YSLEER. The CDR3 sequence is 15 residues long. The chain's CDR3 is CASSTTASSTGELFF. Here the CDR3 DNA reads TGCGCCAGCTCTACCACAGCTTCGAGCACCGGGGAGCTGTTTTTT.

Only a few counts were recorded for this clone. The chain uses TRBV7-9 and TRBJ2-3; tentatively, D is TRBD1 (5 bases). V was cut by 0 bases and J by 4 bases, with 8 bases left in between. The CDR3 totals 14 residues. From germline, CDR1 is SEHNR and CDR2 FQNEAQ (reference sequence). The CDR3: CASSLAVGPDTQYF. In DNA form, the CDR3 reads TGTGCCAGCAGCTTAGCGGTGGGGCCAGATACGCAGTATTTT.